The clone carrying this T cell receptor beta chain was counted a single time. The antigen remains unidentified. The treatment is: roughly 19 received Ad26.COV2.S at low or high dose, single or two shots; about 5 received placebo; per-sample allocation not given. Sampling occurred on day 63 after the first vaccine or placebo injection. This sample was taken from a study of Ad26.COV2.S vaccination and SARS-CoV-2 variants. Findings and caveats of the study: Vaccine and placebo groups showed comparable non-spike TCR breadth. Vaccine recipients surpassed placebo recipients in spike-specific TCR breadth. A substantial breadth of spike-specific CD8+ and CD4+ T cell responses after vaccination has been reported. In TCR breadth and depth analyses, total T cell responses may have been underestimated.

V trimming: 2 bases; J trimming: 6 bases; junction bases outside the gene matches: 4. The germline V gene has CDR1 KGHSH and CDR2 LQKENI. This CDR3 is built from 13 residues. Sequencing was performed with immunoSEQ multiplex PCR; in TCRdb, only in-frame clones are kept and a portion is missing. The profile shows approximately 480,000 clones, about 83% of them singletons. The gene calls are TRBV18 and TRBJ2-7; 7 bases are a match to TRBD2. The sample was peripheral blood, taken in a trial of Ad26.COV2.S vaccine versus placebo. The receptor's source is a person aged 18-65 years who received the Ad26.COV2.S COVID-19 vaccine or a placebo. CDR3 residues: CASSPAGVAEQYF. The DNA for the CDR3 is TGTGCCAGCTCACCAGCGGGAGTCGCCGAGCAGTACTTC.